This T cell receptor (beta chain) comes out of a study of blood T cell repertoires in COVID-19. Study information: COVID-19 samples from acute and convalescent phases originated in the United States, Italy and Spain.

V shed 5 bases and J shed 0 bases, with 7 bases lying between them. Germline CDR1 is ENHRY and CDR2 is SYGVKD. This CDR3 spans 13 amino acids. The authors' processing: Estimation of nucleated cell counts was performed using reference gene primer amplification. Assay: immunoSEQ multiplex PCR; the TCRdb copy retains only in-frame clones and omits some. V and J calls and clone size come straight from that table; D and trimming were deduced from the DNA. Among about 220,000 clones listed, under 90% were seen once. Sequenced: peripheral blood. The clonotype originates from a woman aged 55-70 years who had recovered from COVID-19. V usage is TRBV10-3 and J usage is TRBJ1-1; the D is unclear. This chain's CDR3 is CAISQALNTEAFF. DNA for the CDR3: TGTGCCATCAGTCAAGCTTTGAACACTGAAGCTTTCTTT.